Presented here are 28 T cell receptor beta chains from one specimen sequenced in a study of blood T cells in healthy people across ages (dated by TCRdb to about 2015). Receptors were amplified or captured by 5' RACE. Sequencing took place on an Illumina HiSeq 2500. A second roughly 6 to 12 cycle PCR used a sample-barcoded 5' primer and a J-beta primer mix. TCRdb reanalyzed the raw reads on its own, using fastp at Q25 for trimming and MiXCR for clone calling, and kept in-frame beta chains. Rows merge per CDR3 protein into single entries with the most common DNA and genes. The sample contains roughly 800,000 distinct CDR3 sequences, about three fifths of them found a single time. The ten top clones hold 22% of the sample. The sample was blood. All receptors derive from a man younger than 40 in good health.

This chain joins TRBV5-5 and TRBJ2-3; unclear D gene. The CDR3 covers 15 residues. V was shortened by 4 bases and J by 4 bases, with 16 bases between the two germline ends. Germline CDR1 SGHKS, CDR2 YYEKEE (reference sequence). The CDR3: CASSVLPLSPDTQYF. The CDR3 DNA is TGTGCCAGCAGCGTCTTGCCGCTTTCCCCAGATACGCAGTATTTT.

This clonotype was seen only a few times. The chain combines TRBV10-3 with TRBJ2-7, with 11 bases aligning to TRBD2. V lost 3 bases to trimming and J lost 3 bases; unmatched junction nucleotides: 4. Germline assignment: CDR1 ENHRY and CDR2 SYGVKD. The CDR3 is 15 residues long. The CDR3: CAISDGLAGLYEQYF. For the CDR3, the DNA is TGTGCCATCAGTGATGGACTAGCGGGTCTCTACGAGCAGTACTTC.

The rearrangement uses TRBV7-2 and TRBJ2-5, with D hard to call. The CDR3 is made up of 15 amino acids. Germline V gene sequence: CDR1 SGHTA, CDR2 FQGNSA. Trimming left V 2 bases short and J 0 bases short, with 10 bases between. The CDR3 DNA reads TGTGCCAGCAGCTTAAGCAGAACGTACCAAGAGACCCAGTACTTC. This codes for CASSLSRTYQETQYF.

The chain uses TRBV7-9 and TRBJ1-4, with 8 positions matching TRBD1. Germline trimming cut 5 bases from V and 3 bases from J; bases unmatched to any gene: 8. Germline-derived CDR1 and CDR2 are SEHNR and FQNEAQ (reference sequence). The CDR3 totals 16 residues. The CDR3 spells CASSDFYRGSNEKLFF. In DNA, the CDR3 is TGTGCCAGCAGCGACTTCTACAGGGGGTCTAATGAAAAACTGTTTTTT.

V and J are TRBV11-1 and TRBJ2-4; the D call may be TRBD1 or TRBD2 (5 bases each). The J call is doubtful: the DNA matches TRBJ2-7 better. The CDR3 runs 13 residues. Germline values: CDR1 SGHAT, CDR2 FQDESV (reference sequence). DNA for the CDR3: TGTGCCAGCACCCGACTCGGGGACGGCGAGCAGTACTTC. This gives the protein CASTRLGDGEQYF.

This clonotype was picked up a small number of times. The V call is TRBV12-3 or TRBV12-4, the J call TRBJ2-4; D gene unclear. V gave up 8 bases and J gave up 0 bases, with 17 bases separating them. The CDR3 has 16 amino acids. The CDR3 is CASVDGDPLAKNIQYF. DNA for the CDR3: TGTGCCAGCGTAGACGGCGACCCACTAGCCAAAAACATTCAGTACTTC.

This chain joins TRBV11-1 and TRBJ2-7, with TRBD2 identical over 7 bases. V lost 5 bases to trimming and J lost 10 bases; unmatched junction nucleotides: 11. The CDR3 spans 13 residues. Germline loops: CDR1 SGHAT, CDR2 FQDESV (reference sequence). The CDR3 DNA reads TGTGCCAGCAGCCTCCCAGGCGGGAGAGATCAGTACTTC. It encodes CASSLPGGRDQYF.

The chain combines TRBV6-6 with TRBJ1-2, with D hard to call. V was cut by 6 bases and J by 4 bases, with 9 bases left in between. The CDR3 covers 12 residues. Germline CDR1 reads MNHNY; CDR2 reads SVGAGI (reference sequence). The CDR3 nucleotides are TGTGCCAGCAGCCAAGAGGTCTATGGCTACACCTTC. Its protein is CASSQEVYGYTF.

V gene TRBV7-9 combines with J gene TRBJ2-1; no definite D call. The germline V gene has CDR1 SEHNR and CDR2 FQNEAQ (reference sequence). V was shortened by 5 bases and J by 7 bases, with 12 bases between the two germline ends. The CDR3 consists of 13 residues. This chain's CDR3 is CASSRWGENEQFF. In DNA, the CDR3 is TGTGCCAGCAGCCGCTGGGGTGAGAATGAGCAGTTCTTC.

The CDR3 loop is CASSHKAPYEQYF. CDR3 nucleotides: TGTGCCAGCAGCCACAAAGCCCCCTACGAGCAGTACTTC. The V and J genes are TRBV6-5 and TRBJ2-4; D unresolved. The J call may not be correct, given that the DNA end is closer to TRBJ2-7. Germline-derived CDR1 and CDR2 are MNHEY and SVGAGI. The CDR3 is made up of 13 amino acids.

The gene calls are TRBV7-2 and TRBJ2-3; D is unresolved. CDR3 length equals 14 residues. Trimming removed 5 bases at V and 4 bases at J, with 13 bases between. Germline loops: CDR1 SGHTA, CDR2 FQGNSA. The CDR3 DNA reads TGTGCCAGCAGCCCAAGGGTCGGGTCAGATACGCAGTATTTT. This translates into CASSPRVGSDTQYF.

This chain uses TRBV20-1 with TRBJ2-4; 12 bases align to TRBD1. The J call is doubtful: the DNA matches TRBJ2-7 better. Germline V gives CDR1 DFQATT, CDR2 SNEGSKA (reference sequence). The CDR3 loop spans 16 amino acids. The CDR3 region has the DNA TGCAGTGCTTCAAAAACCTCGGGACAGGGGGCTTCCGAGCAGTACTTC. Protein sequence: CSASKTSGQGASEQYF.

This clonotype has more than one count but fewer than ten. This chain joins TRBV20-1 and TRBJ2-3; a possible D gene is TRBD1 (6 bases). CDR3 length equals 16 residues. V was pared by 2 bases and J by 1 base, with 16 bases between. CDR1 DFQATT and CDR2 SNEGSKA come from the germline V gene (reference sequence). The CDR3 sequence is CSARHPTGGGTDTQYF. The CDR3 region has the DNA TGCAGTGCTAGACACCCGACAGGCGGAGGCACAGATACGCAGTATTTT.

This clonotype was counted only a few times. The V gene is TRBV12-3 or TRBV12-4, the J gene TRBJ2-1; D is uncertain. This CDR3 region has 13 residues. Trimming stripped 6 bases from V and 5 bases from J, with 11 bases between. The CDR3 bases are TGTGCCAGCAGCCCAACCCGCGACAATGAGCAGTTCTTC. Translating it yields CASSPTRDNEQFF.

The chain joins TRBV9 to TRBJ2-2; TRBD2 matches at 11 bases. Germline V gene lookup returns CDR1 SGDLS and CDR2 YYNGEE. V lost 3 bases to trimming and J lost 3 bases; unmatched junction nucleotides: 4. This CDR3 has 16 amino acids. The CDR3 spells CASSASTSGDTGELFF. CDR3 DNA sequence: TGTGCCAGCAGCGCATCGACTAGCGGGGACACCGGGGAGCTGTTTTTT.

V is TRBV12-3 or TRBV12-4 and J is TRBJ1-5; D remains unclear. V lost 7 bases and J lost 0, with 7 bases in between. The CDR3 sequence is 13 residues long. CDR3 bases: TGTGCCAGCACGACCTATAGCAATCAGCCCCAGCATTTT. Translation gives CASTTYSNQPQHF.

V usage is TRBV30 and J usage is TRBJ2-2; possible D gene TRBD2, 5 bases. Germline CDR1 is GTSNPN and CDR2 is SVGIG (reference sequence). V shed 2 bases and J shed 11 bases, with 12 bases lying between them. The CDR3 sequence is 12 residues long. The CDR3 sequence: CAWSNPPGELFF. Written as DNA, the CDR3 is TGTGCCTGGAGTAACCCACCGGGAGAGCTGTTTTTT.

This chain uses TRBV20-1 with TRBJ1-2; tentatively, D is TRBD1 (6 bases). V shed 6 bases and J shed 5 bases, with 16 bases lying between them. Germline loops: CDR1 DFQATT, CDR2 SNEGSKA (reference sequence). The CDR3 covers 13 residues. The CDR3 reads CSAEQGAGYGYTF. DNA for the CDR3: TGCAGTGCGGAACAGGGAGCAGGGTATGGCTACACCTTC.

V is TRBV20-1 and J is TRBJ2-5, with 9 bases lining up with TRBD1. V lost 5 bases to trimming and J lost 5 bases; unmatched junction nucleotides: 9. This CDR3 comprises 14 residues. The V gene's germline CDR1 is DFQATT and CDR2 SNEGSKA (reference sequence). The CDR3 DNA follows: TGCAGTGCTGTACCGGGACAGGGCGCGGAGACCCAGTACTTC. This gives the protein CSAVPGQGAETQYF.

This chain uses TRBV25-1 with TRBJ2-1; D gene uncertain. CDR1 is MGHDK and CDR2 is SYGVNS in the germline V gene. The germline V and J ends were trimmed by 3 bases and 8 bases, with 11 bases remaining between them. This CDR3 comprises 13 residues. CDR3 amino acids: CASSEVNEDEQFF. For the CDR3, the DNA is TGTGCCAGCAGTGAGGTGAATGAGGATGAGCAGTTCTTC.

This clonotype was seen at least ten times. V gene TRBV5-1 combines with J gene TRBJ1-2; D gene ambiguous. V shed 5 bases and J shed 4 bases, with 9 bases lying between them. The germline gives CDR1 SGHRS, CDR2 YFSETQ. The CDR3 consists of 12 residues. The CDR3 sequence: CASSTGTYGYTF. In nucleotides, the CDR3 is TGCGCCAGCAGTACCGGAACCTATGGCTACACCTTC.

The rearrangement uses TRBV5-1 and TRBJ2-1, with D possibly being TRBD1 (6 bases). Germline CDR1 reads SGHRS; CDR2 reads YFSETQ. CDR3 length: 15 residues. The V and J ends lost 3 bases and 2 bases respectively, with 12 bases between them. CDR3 protein: CASSYDRPPYNEQFF. CDR3 bases: TGCGCCAGCAGCTACGACAGGCCACCCTACAATGAGCAGTTCTTC.

The chain carries TRBV5-4 and TRBJ2-7, with no clear D. The CDR3 extends over 14 amino acids. The V gene's germline CDR1 is SGHNT and CDR2 YYREEE (reference sequence). V was clipped by 1 base and J by 7 bases, with 15 bases between them. CDR3 sequence reads: CASSLSGSEVEQYF. The CDR3 coding sequence is TGTGCCAGCAGCTTGTCAGGATCCGAGGTTGAGCAGTACTTC.

This clonotype was counted between two and nine times. V and J are TRBV4-2 and TRBJ2-4; maybe TRBD2 (5 bases). The CDR3 loop spans 13 amino acids. In germline, CDR1 is LGHNA, CDR2 YNFKEQ. V was cut by 0 bases and J by 13 bases, with 13 bases left in between. CDR3 amino acids: CASSQDYGGEQYF. The DNA of the CDR3 is TGTGCCAGCAGCCAAGATTACGGAGGAGAGCAGTACTTC.

The chain couples TRBV20-1 to TRBJ1-1, with unresolved D. Trimming took 7 bases from V and 2 from J, leaving 8 bases between them. This CDR3 comprises 11 residues. Germline assignment: CDR1 DFQATT and CDR2 SNEGSKA (reference sequence). CDR3 nucleotide sequence: TGCAGTGAGGCAGATAACACTGAAGCTTTCTTT. It specifies CSEADNTEAFF.

V gene TRBV7-8 combines with J gene TRBJ2-1, with D possibly matching TRBD1 (5 bases). The length of the CDR3 is 13 residues. Trimming shortened V by 1 base and J by 15 bases, and 16 bases separated the two germline ends. CDR1 SGHVS and CDR2 FQNEAQ come from the germline V gene. The CDR3 here is CASSLGQGVGRFF. The CDR3 coding sequence is TGTGCCAGCAGCTTAGGGCAGGGTGTGGGTCGGTTCTTC. Combining the CDR3 with reference TRBV7-8 and TRBJ2-1 gives the whole variable domain GAGVSQSPRYKVAKRGQDVALRCDPISGHVSLFWYQQALGQGPEFLTYFQNEAQLDKSGLPSDRFFAERPEGSVSTLKIQRTQQEDSAVYLCASSLGQGVGRFFGPGTRLTVL.

The V gene is TRBV27, the J gene TRBJ2-5, with D perhaps TRBD1 (6 bases). Germline V gene data show CDR1 as MNHEY and CDR2 as SMNVEV (reference sequence). The germline V and J ends were trimmed by 4 bases and 6 bases, with 15 bases remaining between them. This CDR3 is 14 amino acids long. The CDR3 region is CASSSYREQQTQYF. The CDR3 nucleotides read TGTGCCAGCAGTTCCTACAGGGAACAGCAGACCCAGTACTTC.

This chain uses TRBV7-2 with TRBJ2-3, with 8 bases lining up with TRBD2. Looked up from germline, CDR1 is SGHTA and CDR2 is FQGNSA. V lost 5 bases to trimming and J lost 5 bases; unmatched junction nucleotides: 12. This CDR3 comprises 16 residues. CDR3 residues: CASSGQSGRVGDTQYF. CDR3 bases: TGTGCCAGCAGCGGACAAAGCGGGAGAGTGGGAGATACGCAGTATTTT.